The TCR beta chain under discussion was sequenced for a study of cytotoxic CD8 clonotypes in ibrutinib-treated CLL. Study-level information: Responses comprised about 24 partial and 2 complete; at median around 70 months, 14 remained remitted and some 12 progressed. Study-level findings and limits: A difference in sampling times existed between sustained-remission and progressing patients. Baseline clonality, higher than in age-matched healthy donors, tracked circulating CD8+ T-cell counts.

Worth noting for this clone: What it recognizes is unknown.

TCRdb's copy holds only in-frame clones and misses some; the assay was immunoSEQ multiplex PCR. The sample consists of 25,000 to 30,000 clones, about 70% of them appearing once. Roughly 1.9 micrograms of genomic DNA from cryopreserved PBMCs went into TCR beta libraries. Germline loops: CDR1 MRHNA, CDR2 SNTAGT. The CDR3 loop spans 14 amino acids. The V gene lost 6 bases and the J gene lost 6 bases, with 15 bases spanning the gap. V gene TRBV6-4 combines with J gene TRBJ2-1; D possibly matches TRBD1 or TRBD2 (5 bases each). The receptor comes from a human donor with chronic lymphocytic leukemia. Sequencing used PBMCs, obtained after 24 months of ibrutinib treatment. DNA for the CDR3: TGTGCCAGCAGCCCGGACGGGGACGGCAATGAGCAGTTCTTC. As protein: CASSPDGDGNEQFF.